These 8 T cell receptor beta chains were sequenced from one sample in a study of CD8+CD57+ T cells in acquired aplastic anemia. By flow cytometry, patients selected for sequencing had shown an expansion of CD8+CD57+ cells. CDR3 and TCR beta VDJ profiling relied on a genomic DNA template. TCRdb analysed the reads with MiXCR anew, one entry per CDR3 protein. The profile covers 200,000 to 250,000 distinct CDR3 sequences, with 65% appearing a single time and roughly 61% taken by the ten largest. The sequencing input was sorted CD4+, CD8+, or CD8+CD57+ T cells (not recorded which) from PBMCs. These receptors came from a human donor with aplastic anemia.

This chain joins TRBV20-1 and TRBJ2-7; 7 positions agree with TRBD2. Looked up from germline, CDR1 is DFQATT and CDR2 is SNEGSKA (reference sequence). With 6 bases clipped from V and 2 bases from J, the junction kept 10 bases outside the gene matches. This CDR3 is 14 amino acids long. The CDR3 DNA is TGCAGTGCAAGTCGGGCGGGGGAGCCCTACGAGCAGTACTTC. Protein product: CSASRAGEPYEQYF.

This clonotype was seen a few times. The rearrangement links TRBV10-3 to TRBJ2-1, with 10 bases matching TRBD2. After removal of 6 bases from V and 3 bases from J, the junction contained 2 bases not matched to a gene. The CDR3 contains 14 residues. The germline V gene encodes CDR1 ENHRY and CDR2 SYGVKD. Written as DNA, the CDR3 is TGTGCCATCAGGGAGCGGGAGGGCTACAATGAGCAGTTCTTC. Residues: CAIREREGYNEQFF.

This chain connects TRBV5-1 to TRBJ2-1; TRBD2 agrees at 7 bases. The CDR3 contains 14 residues. The V gene end was trimmed by 4 bases and the J gene end by 5 bases; junction bases not matched to a gene: 6. In germline, CDR1 is SGHRS, CDR2 YFSETQ. CDR3 in DNA: TGCGCCAGCAGCCTGGGCGCGGGGGACAATGAGCAGTTCTTC. It codes for CASSLGAGDNEQFF.

The chain links TRBV15 to TRBJ1-2; D call uncertain. The CDR3 spans 13 residues. V lost 6 bases and J lost 0, with 8 bases in between. Germline CDR1 is LNHNV and CDR2 is YYDKDF (reference sequence). The CDR3: CATREDTNYGYTF. As DNA, the CDR3 is TGTGCCACCAGGGAGGATACTAACTATGGCTACACCTTC.

The chain has TRBV10-3 and TRBJ1-3; the D gene is possibly TRBD1 (5 bases). Trimming left V 8 bases short and J 1 base short, with 21 bases between. This CDR3 has 17 residues. CDR1 and CDR2 (germline): ENHRY, SYGVKD. CDR3 sequence reads: CAILTRDLQESGNTIYF. DNA for the CDR3: TGTGCCATCTTAACTCGGGACCTACAGGAATCTGGAAACACCATATATTTT.

The J gene is TRBJ2-7, the V gene TRBV7-9; 11 bases map to TRBD2. The germline V gene has CDR1 SEHNR and CDR2 FQNEAQ (reference sequence). Unmatched junction bases numbered 2, after V lost 4 bases and J lost 3 bases. The CDR3 sequence is 14 residues long. Here the CDR3 reads CASSSGTSGYEQYF. The CDR3 DNA follows: TGTGCCAGCAGCTCCGGGACTAGCGGCTACGAGCAGTACTTC.

The chain links TRBV7-2 to TRBJ1-1; no definite D call. Per the germline V gene, CDR1 is SGHTA and CDR2 is FQGNSA. V was trimmed by 4 bases and J by 3 bases, leaving 9 bases between them. There are 13 residues in the CDR3. CDR3 bases: TGTGCCAGCAGCTCGGACGGCCACACTGAAGCTTTCTTT. As protein: CASSSDGHTEAFF.

The chain couples TRBV29-1 to TRBJ2-1; D may correspond to TRBD1 or TRBD2 (5 bases each). Between the trimmed V and J ends, which lost 4 bases and 5 bases, there was a span of 12 bases. Per germline, CDR1 SQVTM and CDR2 ANQGSEA. The CDR3 is made up of 13 amino acids. CDR3 bases: TGCAGCGTTGGTTTCCCGGGGCACAATGAGCAGTTCTTC. This sequence encodes CSVGFPGHNEQFF.